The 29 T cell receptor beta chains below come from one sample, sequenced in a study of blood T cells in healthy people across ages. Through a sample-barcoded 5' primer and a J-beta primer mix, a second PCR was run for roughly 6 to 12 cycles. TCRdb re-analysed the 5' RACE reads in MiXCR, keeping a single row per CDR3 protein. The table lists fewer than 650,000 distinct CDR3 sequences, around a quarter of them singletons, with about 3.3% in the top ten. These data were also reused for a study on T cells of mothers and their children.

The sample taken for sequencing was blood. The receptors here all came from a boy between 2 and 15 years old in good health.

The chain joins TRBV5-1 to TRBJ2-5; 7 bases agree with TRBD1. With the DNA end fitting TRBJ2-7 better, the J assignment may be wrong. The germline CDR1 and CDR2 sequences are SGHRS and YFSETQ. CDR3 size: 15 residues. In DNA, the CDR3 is TGCGCCAGCAGCTTGGCCAGGGGGATGGCGTACGAGCAGTACTTC. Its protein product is CASSLARGMAYEQYF.

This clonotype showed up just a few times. Written as DNA, the CDR3 is TGCAGTGCTGACAGGGCAACTAATGAAAAACTGTTTTTT. Translation gives CSADRATNEKLFF. The chain employs TRBV20-1 and TRBJ1-4; 7 bases are shared with TRBD1. V lost 5 bases to trimming and J lost 0 bases; unmatched junction nucleotides: 0. The CDR3 has 13 amino acids. Germline loops: CDR1 DFQATT, CDR2 SNEGSKA (reference sequence).

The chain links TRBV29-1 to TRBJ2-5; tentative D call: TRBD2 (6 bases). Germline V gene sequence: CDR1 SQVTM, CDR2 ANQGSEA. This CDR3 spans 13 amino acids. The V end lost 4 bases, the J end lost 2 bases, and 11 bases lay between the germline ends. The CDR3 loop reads CSVAEGGQETQYF. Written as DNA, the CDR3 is TGCAGCGTTGCGGAGGGTGGACAAGAGACCCAGTACTTC.

The CDR3 protein is CASGLASTRTVGYEQYF. In DNA, the CDR3 is TGTGCTAGTGGTTTGGCCTCCACCCGGACAGTGGGCTACGAGCAGTACTTC. The rearrangement links TRBV12-5 to TRBJ2-7; a weak D match, TRBD1 (6 bases). This CDR3 comprises 17 residues. From germline, CDR1 is LGHNT and CDR2 FRNRAP. The V gene lost 1 base and the J gene lost 3 bases, with 19 bases spanning the gap.

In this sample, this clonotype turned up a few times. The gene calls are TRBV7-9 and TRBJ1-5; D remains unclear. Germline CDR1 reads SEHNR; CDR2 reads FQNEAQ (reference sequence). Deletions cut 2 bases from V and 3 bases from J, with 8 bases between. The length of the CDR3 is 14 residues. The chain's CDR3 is CASSLMTDNQPQHF. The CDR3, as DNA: TGTGCCAGCAGCTTAATGACGGACAATCAGCCCCAGCATTTT.

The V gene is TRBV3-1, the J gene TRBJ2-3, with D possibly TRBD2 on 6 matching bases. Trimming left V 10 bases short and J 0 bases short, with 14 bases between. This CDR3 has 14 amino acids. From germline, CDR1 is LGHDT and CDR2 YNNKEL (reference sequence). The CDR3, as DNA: TGTGCCACGGCCGGACTACCCAGCACAGATACGCAGTATTTT. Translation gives CATAGLPSTDTQYF.

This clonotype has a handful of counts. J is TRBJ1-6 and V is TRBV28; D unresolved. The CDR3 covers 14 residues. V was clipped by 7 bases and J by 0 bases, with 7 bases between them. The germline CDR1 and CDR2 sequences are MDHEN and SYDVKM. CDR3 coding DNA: TGTGCCAGCAAGAGAGACTCCTATAATTCACCCCTCCACTTT. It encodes CASKRDSYNSPLHF.

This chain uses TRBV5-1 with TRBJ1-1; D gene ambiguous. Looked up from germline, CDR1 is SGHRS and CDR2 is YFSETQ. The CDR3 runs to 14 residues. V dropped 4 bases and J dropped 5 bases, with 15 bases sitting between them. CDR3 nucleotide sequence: TGCGCCAGCAGCCCGCGGACGGTTGAAACTGAAGCTTTCTTT. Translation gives CASSPRTVETEAFF.

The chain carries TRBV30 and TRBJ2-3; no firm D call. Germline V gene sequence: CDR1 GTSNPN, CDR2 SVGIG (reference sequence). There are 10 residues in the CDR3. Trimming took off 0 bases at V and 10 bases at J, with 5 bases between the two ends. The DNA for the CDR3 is TGTGCCTGGAGTGTACGGGCGCAGTATTTT. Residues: CAWSVRAQYF.

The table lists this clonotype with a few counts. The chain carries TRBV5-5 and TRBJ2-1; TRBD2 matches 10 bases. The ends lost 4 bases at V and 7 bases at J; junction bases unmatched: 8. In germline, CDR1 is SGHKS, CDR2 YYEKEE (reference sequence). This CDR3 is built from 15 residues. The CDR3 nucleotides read TGTGCCAGCAGCCCAATACAGCGGGAGGGTAATGAGCAGTTCTTC. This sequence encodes CASSPIQREGNEQFF.

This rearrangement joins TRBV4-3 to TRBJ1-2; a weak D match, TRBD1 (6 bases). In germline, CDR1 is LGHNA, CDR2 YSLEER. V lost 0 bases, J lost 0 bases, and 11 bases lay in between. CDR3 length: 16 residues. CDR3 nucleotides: TGCGCCAGCAGCCAAGATTGGGGGGCCCCTAACTATGGCTACACCTTC. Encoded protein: CASSQDWGAPNYGYTF.

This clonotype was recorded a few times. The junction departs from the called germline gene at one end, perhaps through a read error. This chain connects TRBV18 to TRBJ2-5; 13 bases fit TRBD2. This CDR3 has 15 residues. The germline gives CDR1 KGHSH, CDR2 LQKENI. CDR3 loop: CASSSTSGGQETQCF. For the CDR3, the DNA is TGTGCCAGCTCTTCGACTAGCGGGGGGCAAGAGACCCAGTGCTTC. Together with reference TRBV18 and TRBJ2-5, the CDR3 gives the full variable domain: NAGVMQNPRHLVRRRGQEARLRCSPMKGHSHVYWYRQLPEEGLKFMVYLQKENIIDESGMPKERFSAEFPKEGPSILRIQQVVRGDSAAYFCASSSTSGGQETQCFGPGTRLLVL.

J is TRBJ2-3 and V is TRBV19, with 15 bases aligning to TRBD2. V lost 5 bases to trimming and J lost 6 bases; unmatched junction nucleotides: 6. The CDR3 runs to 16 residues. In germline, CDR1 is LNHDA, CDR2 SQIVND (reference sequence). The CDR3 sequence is CASSARTSGRVDTQYF. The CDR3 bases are TGTGCCAGTAGTGCCAGGACTAGCGGGAGGGTCGATACGCAGTATTTT.

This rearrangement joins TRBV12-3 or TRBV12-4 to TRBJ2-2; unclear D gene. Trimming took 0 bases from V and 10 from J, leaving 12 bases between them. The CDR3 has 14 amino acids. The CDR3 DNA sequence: TGTGCCAGCAGTTTAGCGCAAAGAATGGAGGAGCTGTTTTTT. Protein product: CASSLAQRMEELFF.

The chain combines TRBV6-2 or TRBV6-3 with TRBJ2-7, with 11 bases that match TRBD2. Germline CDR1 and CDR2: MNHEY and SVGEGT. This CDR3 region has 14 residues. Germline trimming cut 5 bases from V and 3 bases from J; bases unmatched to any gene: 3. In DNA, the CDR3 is TGTGCCAGCAGTACCGGACTAGCGGGCTACGAGCAGTACTTC. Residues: CASSTGLAGYEQYF.

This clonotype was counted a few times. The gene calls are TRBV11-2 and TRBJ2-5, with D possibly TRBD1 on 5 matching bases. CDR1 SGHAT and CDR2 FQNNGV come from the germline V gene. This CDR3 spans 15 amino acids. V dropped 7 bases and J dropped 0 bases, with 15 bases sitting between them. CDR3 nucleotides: TGTGCCAGCACCCTAGATCCCAGGGACCAAGAGACCCAGTACTTC. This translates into CASTLDPRDQETQYF.

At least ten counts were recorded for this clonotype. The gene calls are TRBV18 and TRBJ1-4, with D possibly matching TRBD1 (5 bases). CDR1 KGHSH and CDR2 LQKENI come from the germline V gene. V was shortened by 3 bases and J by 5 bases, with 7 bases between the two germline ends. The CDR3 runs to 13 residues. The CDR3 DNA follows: TGTGCCAGCTCACCGGGACTAAATGAAAAACTGTTTTTT. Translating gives CASSPGLNEKLFF. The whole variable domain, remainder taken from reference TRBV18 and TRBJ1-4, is NAGVMQNPRHLVRRRGQEARLRCSPMKGHSHVYWYRQLPEEGLKFMVYLQKENIIDESGMPKERFSAEFPKEGPSILRIQQVVRGDSAAYFCASSPGLNEKLFFGSGTQLSVL.

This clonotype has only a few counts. The CDR3 nucleotides read TGCAGTGCTAGAGATGGGCGGGGGGGAACTGAAGCTTTCTTT. Its translation is CSARDGRGGTEAFF. J is TRBJ1-1 and V is TRBV20-1; a weak D match, TRBD1 (5 bases). CDR3 length: 14 residues. Germline V gives CDR1 DFQATT, CDR2 SNEGSKA (reference sequence). V was trimmed by 0 bases and J by 5 bases, leaving 13 bases between them.

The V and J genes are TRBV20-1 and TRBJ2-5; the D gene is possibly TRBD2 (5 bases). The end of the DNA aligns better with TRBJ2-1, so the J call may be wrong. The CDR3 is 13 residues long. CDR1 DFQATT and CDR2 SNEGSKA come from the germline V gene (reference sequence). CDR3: CSAPEDLASEQFF. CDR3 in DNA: TGCAGTGCTCCGGAGGACCTAGCTTCTGAGCAGTTCTTC.

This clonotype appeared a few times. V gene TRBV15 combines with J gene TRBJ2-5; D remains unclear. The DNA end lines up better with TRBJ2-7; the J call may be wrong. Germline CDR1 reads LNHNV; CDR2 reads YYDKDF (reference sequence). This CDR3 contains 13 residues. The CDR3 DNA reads TGTGCCACCAGCAGAGGAGGAATTTACGAGCAGTACTTC. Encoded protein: CATSRGGIYEQYF.

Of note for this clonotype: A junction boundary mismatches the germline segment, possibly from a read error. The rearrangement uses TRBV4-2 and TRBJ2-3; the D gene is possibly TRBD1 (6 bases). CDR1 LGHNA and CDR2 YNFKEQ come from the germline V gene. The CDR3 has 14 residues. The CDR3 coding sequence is TGTGCCAGCAGCCAAGATCTATCAGGGGATACGCGGTATTTT. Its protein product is CASSQDLSGDTRYF.

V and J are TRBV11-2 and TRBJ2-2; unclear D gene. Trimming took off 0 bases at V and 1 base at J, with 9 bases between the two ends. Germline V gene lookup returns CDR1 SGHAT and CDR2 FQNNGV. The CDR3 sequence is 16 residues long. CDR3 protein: CASSLEVFWNTGELFF. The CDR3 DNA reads TGTGCCAGCAGCTTAGAAGTCTTCTGGAACACCGGGGAGCTGTTTTTT.

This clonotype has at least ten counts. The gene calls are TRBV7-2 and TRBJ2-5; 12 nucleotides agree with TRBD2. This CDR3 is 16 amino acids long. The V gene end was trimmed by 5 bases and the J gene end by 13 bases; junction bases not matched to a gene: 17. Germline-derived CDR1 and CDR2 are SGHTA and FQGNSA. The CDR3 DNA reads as TGTGCCAGCAGCCAGAATTCTCCCCTAGCGGGAGGGGAATTGTACTTC. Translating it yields CASSQNSPLAGGELYF.

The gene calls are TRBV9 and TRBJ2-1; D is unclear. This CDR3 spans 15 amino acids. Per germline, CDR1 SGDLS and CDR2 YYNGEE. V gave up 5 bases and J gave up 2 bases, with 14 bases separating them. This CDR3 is CASSRGLLAYNEQFF. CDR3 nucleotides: TGTGCCAGCAGTCGTGGGCTCCTTGCCTACAATGAGCAGTTCTTC.

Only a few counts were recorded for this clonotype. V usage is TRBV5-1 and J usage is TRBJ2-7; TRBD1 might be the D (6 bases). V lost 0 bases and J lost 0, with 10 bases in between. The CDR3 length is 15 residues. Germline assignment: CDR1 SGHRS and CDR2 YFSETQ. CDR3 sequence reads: CASSLGQVVSYEQYF. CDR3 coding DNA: TGCGCCAGCAGCTTGGGACAGGTCGTCTCCTACGAGCAGTACTTC.

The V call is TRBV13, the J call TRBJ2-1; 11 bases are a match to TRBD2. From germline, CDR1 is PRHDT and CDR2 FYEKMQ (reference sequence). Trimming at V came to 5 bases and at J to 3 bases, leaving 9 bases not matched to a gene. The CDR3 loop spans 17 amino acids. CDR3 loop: CASSQEPTSGIYNEQFF. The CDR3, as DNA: TGTGCCAGCAGCCAAGAACCGACTAGCGGGATCTACAATGAGCAGTTCTTC.

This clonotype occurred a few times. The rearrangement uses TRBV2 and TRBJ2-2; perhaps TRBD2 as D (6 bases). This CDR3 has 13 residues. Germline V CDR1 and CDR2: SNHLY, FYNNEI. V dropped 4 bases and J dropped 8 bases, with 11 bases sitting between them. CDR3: CASSGGLAGELFF. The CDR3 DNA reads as TGTGCCAGCAGTGGCGGGCTAGCGGGGGAGCTGTTTTTT.

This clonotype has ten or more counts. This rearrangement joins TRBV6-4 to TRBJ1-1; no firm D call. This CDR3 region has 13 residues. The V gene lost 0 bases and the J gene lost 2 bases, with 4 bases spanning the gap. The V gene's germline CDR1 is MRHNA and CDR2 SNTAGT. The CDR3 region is CASSDSDNTEAFF. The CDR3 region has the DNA TGTGCCAGCAGTGACTCGGACAACACTGAAGCTTTCTTT.

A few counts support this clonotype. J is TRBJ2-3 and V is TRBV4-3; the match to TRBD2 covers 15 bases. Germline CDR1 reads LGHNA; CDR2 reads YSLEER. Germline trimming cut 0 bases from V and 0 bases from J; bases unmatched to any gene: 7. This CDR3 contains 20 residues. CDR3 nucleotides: TGCGCCAGCAGCCAAGATCTGGGGACTAGCGGGAGGTCCAGCACAGATACGCAGTATTTT. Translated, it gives CASSQDLGTSGRSSTDTQYF.